These 20 T cell receptor beta chains were sequenced from one sample in a study of human T cells and chemical hapten exposure (dated by TCRdb to about 2021). The time point label corresponds to: patch test 1, 2 weeks after DPC sensitization. Reading the label with the study, this specimen's treatment or condition is: therapeutic diphenylcyclopropenone sensitization with weekly scalp DPC. To prepare the library, RACE was applied. The instrument was a NextSeq 500. The raw public data were reprocessed by TCRdb itself: fastp quality trimming at Q25, MiXCR clonotype calling, in-frame beta chains only. Identical CDR3 protein sequences are pooled into one entry, listed with their most common genes and DNA. Present in this sample are 340,000 or so distinct CDR3 sequences, around 7% of which were seen just once. The ten largest account for roughly 8% of the sample. The specimen comprised whole blood, sampled in connection with sensitization to the hapten diphenylcyclopropenone (DPC). These receptors all stem from a woman aged 18-35 years with alopecia areata. Some clones in this sample may be carry-over from other donors' samples.

The genes are TRBV2 and TRBJ1-3, with 9 bases lining up with TRBD1. Germline V gene data show CDR1 as SNHLY and CDR2 as FYNNEI. The V gene end was trimmed by 7 bases and the J gene end by 2 bases; junction bases not matched to a gene: 6. The CDR3 is 15 amino acids. CDR3 sequence reads: CASTWDRVTGNTIYF. In nucleotides, the CDR3 is TGTGCCAGCACCTGGGACAGGGTGACTGGAAACACCATATATTTT.

V gene TRBV2 combines with J gene TRBJ1-2; the match to TRBD1 covers 7 bases. Per germline, CDR1 SNHLY and CDR2 FYNNEI. The length of the CDR3 is 15 residues. V dropped 6 bases and J dropped 2; count of bases not matched to a gene: 9. In nucleotides, the CDR3 is TGTGCCAGCAGGGCAGAGACAGGGATCAACTATGGCTACACCTTC. Translation: CASRAETGINYGYTF.

DNA of the CDR3: TGCGCCAGCTCCAGGACAGGGGTTACCGGAAACACCATATATTTT. Protein sequence: CASSRTGVTGNTIYF. V is TRBV10-2 and J is TRBJ1-3, with TRBD1 identical over 9 bases. The CDR3 loop spans 15 amino acids. From germline, CDR1 is WSHSY and CDR2 SAAADI. J was trimmed by 4 bases and V by 8 bases; bases with no gene match: 9.

This clonotype was observed a handful of times. The V and J genes are TRBV3-1 and TRBJ1-1; D call uncertain. The CDR3 has 13 residues. Germline-derived CDR1 and CDR2 are LGHDT and YNNKEL (reference sequence). V was trimmed by 4 bases and J by 6 bases, leaving 12 bases between them. The CDR3 loop is CASSPHTEAEAFF. In nucleotides, the CDR3 is TGTGCCAGCAGCCCGCACACCGAGGCTGAAGCTTTCTTT.

The table lists this clonotype with many counts. The gene calls are TRBV7-2 and TRBJ2-2; 9 bases map to TRBD2. The trim removed 2 bases at V and 6 bases at J, leaving 13 bases unmatched. The CDR3 consists of 18 residues. From germline, CDR1 is SGHTA and CDR2 FQGNSA. CDR3 loop: CASSLFTSAGGLPGELFF. The CDR3 DNA reads as TGTGCCAGCAGCTTATTTACGTCGGCGGGGGGGCTCCCCGGGGAGCTGTTTTTT.

The rearrangement uses TRBV14 and TRBJ1-1; 7 bases are a match to TRBD1. CDR3 length equals 16 residues. Germline V gene lookup returns CDR1 SGHDN and CDR2 FVKESK. V shed 4 bases, J shed 1 base, and the junction held 9 bases outside the gene matches. The CDR3 DNA reads as TGTGCCAGCAGCCTGCCCAGACAGGGTCGGAACACTGAAGCTTTCTTT. Its translation is CASSLPRQGRNTEAFF. Combining the CDR3 with reference TRBV14 and TRBJ1-1 gives the whole variable domain EAGVTQFPSHSVIEKGQTVTLRCDPISGHDNLYWYRRVMGKEIKFLLHFVKESKQDESGMPNNRFLAERTGGTYSTLKVQPAELEDSGVYFCASSLPRQGRNTEAFFGQGTRLTVV.

The V and J genes are TRBV27 and TRBJ2-1; D is undetermined. This CDR3 contains 13 residues. V lost 4 bases to trimming and J lost 4 bases, with 8 bases between them. CDR1 and CDR2 (germline): MNHEY, SMNVEV (reference sequence). This chain's CDR3 is CASSYAEYNEQFF. The CDR3 region has the DNA TGTGCCAGCAGTTATGCGGAGTACAATGAGCAGTTCTTC.

This clonotype has more than one count but fewer than ten. The chain joins TRBV20-1 to TRBJ1-1, with TRBD1 matching 7 bases. The ends lost 3 bases at V and 1 base at J; junction bases unmatched: 2. CDR1 is DFQATT, CDR2 SNEGSKA, per germline (reference sequence). The CDR3 sequence is 13 residues long. Here the CDR3 reads CSARTGKNTEAFF. In nucleotides, the CDR3 is TGCAGTGCTAGGACAGGGAAGAACACTGAAGCTTTCTTT.

A few counts support this clonotype. The chain carries TRBV29-1 and TRBJ1-2; 8 nucleotides match TRBD1. The V and J ends lost 5 bases and 3 bases, in that order; junction bases with no gene match: 14. Looked up from germline, CDR1 is SQVTM and CDR2 is ANQGSEA. The CDR3 contains 16 residues. The CDR3 is CSVKASPGQVYYGYTF. The CDR3 nucleotides are TGCAGCGTTAAAGCATCCCCGGGACAGGTATACTATGGCTACACCTTC.

Only a few counts were recorded for this clonotype. The V call is TRBV12-5, the J call TRBJ1-1; perhaps TRBD1 as D (6 bases). The length of the CDR3 is 16 residues. V was cut by 1 base and J by 8 bases, with 20 bases left in between. CDR1 LGHNT and CDR2 FRNRAP come from the germline V gene. The CDR3 nucleotides read TGTGCTAGTGGTTTGGCGCATATTCCGGGACAATTAGAAGCTTTCTTT. Residues: CASGLAHIPGQLEAFF.

This clonotype showed up just a few times. The V gene is TRBV6-1, the J gene TRBJ1-6; D unclear. This CDR3 contains 12 residues. Germline V gene sequence: CDR1 MNHNS, CDR2 SASEGT. V gave up 1 base and J gave up 14 bases, with 9 bases separating them. The CDR3 spells CASSEEGLTLHF. CDR3 DNA sequence: TGTGCCAGCAGTGAAGAGGGTTTAACCCTCCACTTT.

This clonotype was seen a handful of times. This chain connects TRBV6-2 or TRBV6-3 to TRBJ1-2; D is unclear. Germline loops: CDR1 MNHEY, CDR2 SVGEGT. Trimming left V 5 bases short and J 4 bases short, with 14 bases between. The CDR3 sequence is 14 residues long. The CDR3 is CASSGQEKGYGYTF. DNA of the CDR3: TGTGCCAGCAGTGGGCAAGAGAAGGGCTATGGCTACACCTTC.

This clonotype was recorded many times. V and J are TRBV2 and TRBJ1-6; D ambiguous. The CDR3 contains 12 residues. Germline CDR1 reads SNHLY; CDR2 reads FYNNEI. V was shortened by 3 bases and J by 7 bases, with 4 bases between the two germline ends. Written as DNA, the CDR3 is TGTGCCAGCAGTGATGGGAATTCACCCCTCCACTTT. It codes for CASSDGNSPLHF. Based on the CDR3 plus reference TRBV2 and TRBJ1-6, the full variable domain is EPEVTQTPSHQVTQMGQEVILRCVPISNHLYFYWYRQILGQKVEFLVSFYNNEISEKSEIFDDQFSVERPDGSNFTLKIRSTKLEDSAMYFCASSDGNSPLHFGNGTRLTVT.

This clonotype came up a few times. The chain has TRBV10-3 and TRBJ2-7, with D possibly TRBD1 on 5 matching bases. CDR3 size: 12 residues. Trimming pared 3 bases from V and 2 bases from J, leaving 5 bases between. CDR1 is ENHRY and CDR2 is SYGVKD in the germline V gene. CDR3: CAISEQAYEQYF. Here the CDR3 DNA reads TGTGCCATCAGTGAACAGGCCTACGAGCAGTACTTC.

The gene calls are TRBV15 and TRBJ1-1; D is unresolved. V lost 1 base and J 6 bases, leaving 9 bases between the germline ends. Germline V gene lookup returns CDR1 LNHNV and CDR2 YYDKDF (reference sequence). The CDR3 spans 13 residues. The CDR3 here is CATSRASDAEAFF. In DNA form, the CDR3 reads TGTGCCACCAGCAGAGCCAGCGATGCTGAAGCTTTCTTT. The whole variable domain, remainder taken from reference TRBV15 and TRBJ1-1, is DAMVIQNPRYQVTQFGKPVTLSCSQTLNHNVMYWYQQKSSQAPKLLFHYYDKDFNNEADTPDNFQSRRPNTSFCFLDIRSPGLGDTAMYLCATSRASDAEAFFGQGTRLTVV.

Many counts were recorded for this clonotype. This chain connects TRBV20-1 to TRBJ2-3, with D uncertain. Trimming removed 3 bases at V and 2 bases at J, with 3 bases between. The germline gives CDR1 DFQATT, CDR2 SNEGSKA (reference sequence). This CDR3 is built from 11 residues. CDR3 amino acids: CSASFTDTQYF. The DNA for the CDR3 is TGCAGTGCTAGCTTCACAGATACGCAGTATTTT.

This clonotype was recorded at least ten times. J is TRBJ2-2 and V is TRBV7-8; 7 bases fit TRBD1. The CDR3 length is 13 residues. The ends lost 5 bases at V and 6 bases at J; junction bases unmatched: 3. Germline V gives CDR1 SGHVS, CDR2 FQNEAQ. The CDR3 DNA follows: TGTGCCAGCAGCCCGACAGGGCCCGGGGAGCTGTTTTTT. This gives the protein CASSPTGPGELFF.

This clonotype was recorded at least ten times. CDR3 nucleotide sequence: TGTGCCAGCAGTTATCGTCCGGATTATTTGTACTTC. Its protein product is CASSYRPDYLYF. This chain uses TRBV6-2 or TRBV6-3 with TRBJ2-5; no reliable D call. CDR1 is MNHEY, CDR2 SVGEGT, per germline. Trimming removed 3 bases at V and 13 bases at J, with 15 bases between. The CDR3 loop spans 12 amino acids.

The table lists this clonotype with a few counts. The V call is TRBV4-2, the J call TRBJ2-4; D gene ambiguous. The CDR3 extends over 18 amino acids. The germline V and J ends were trimmed by 0 bases and 1 base, with 16 bases remaining between them. Germline V gives CDR1 LGHNA, CDR2 YNFKEQ. This chain's CDR3 is CASSQDYTAVWAKNIQYF. The CDR3 DNA is TGTGCCAGCAGCCAAGATTATACGGCGGTTTGGGCCAAAAACATTCAGTACTTC.

This clonotype showed up just a few times. The V call is TRBV18, the J call TRBJ2-3; D remains ambiguous. Trimming took 5 bases from V and 4 from J, leaving 13 bases between them. The CDR3 contains 14 residues. CDR1 is KGHSH, CDR2 LQKENI, per germline. The CDR3 loop is CASSFGPEADTQYF. CDR3 coding DNA: TGTGCCAGCTCATTCGGCCCAGAGGCAGATACGCAGTATTTT.